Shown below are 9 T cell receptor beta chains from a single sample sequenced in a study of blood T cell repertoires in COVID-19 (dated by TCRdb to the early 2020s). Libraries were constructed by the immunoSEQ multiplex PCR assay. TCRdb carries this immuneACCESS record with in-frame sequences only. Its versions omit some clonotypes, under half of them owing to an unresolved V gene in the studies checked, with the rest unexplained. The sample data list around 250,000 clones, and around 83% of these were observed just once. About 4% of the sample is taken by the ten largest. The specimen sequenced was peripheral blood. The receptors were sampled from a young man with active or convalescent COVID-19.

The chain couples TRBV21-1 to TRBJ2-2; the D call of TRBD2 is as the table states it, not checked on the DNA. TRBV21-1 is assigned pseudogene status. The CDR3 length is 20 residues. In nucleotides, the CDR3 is TGTGCCAGCAGCAAAGAAGAGGAGACTAGCGTGAACCACCCCACCGGGGAGCTGTTTTTT. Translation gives CASSKEEETSVNHPTGELFF.

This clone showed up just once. CDR3 coding DNA: TGCGCCAGCAGCTACGGGACTGTTACTAGCACAGATACGCAGTATTTT. Translation: CASSYGTVTSTDTQYF. The rearrangement links TRBV5-1 to TRBJ2-3; D is possibly TRBD2 (6 bases). The CDR3 covers 16 residues. The V and J ends lost 3 bases and 0 bases respectively, with 14 bases between them. Germline V CDR1 and CDR2: SGHRS, YFSETQ.

CDR3 sequence reads: CASSFGTDYNSPLHF. CDR3 DNA: TGTGCCAGCAGTTTCGGGACAGACTATAATTCACCCCTCCACTTT. The chain recombines TRBV5-4 with TRBJ1-6; TRBD1 aligns across 7 bases. V gave up 5 bases and J gave up 3 bases; unmatched junction bases: 5. This CDR3 has 15 residues. The germline V gene has CDR1 SGHNT and CDR2 YYREEE (reference sequence).

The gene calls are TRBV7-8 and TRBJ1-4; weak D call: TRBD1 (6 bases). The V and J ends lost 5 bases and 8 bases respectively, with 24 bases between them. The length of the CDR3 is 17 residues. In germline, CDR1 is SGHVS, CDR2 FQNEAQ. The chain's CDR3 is CASSQFSQPGGREKLFF. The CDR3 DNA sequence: TGTGCCAGCAGCCAATTCTCGCAGCCGGGGGGCCGCGAAAAACTGTTTTTT.

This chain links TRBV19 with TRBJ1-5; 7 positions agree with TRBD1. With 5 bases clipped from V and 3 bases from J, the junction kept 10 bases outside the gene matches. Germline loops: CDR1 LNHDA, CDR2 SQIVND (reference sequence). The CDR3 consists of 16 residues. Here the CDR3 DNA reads TGTGCCAGTAGTTCTGGCAGGGGGTCACTCAATCAGCCCCAGCATTTT. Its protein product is CASSSGRGSLNQPQHF.

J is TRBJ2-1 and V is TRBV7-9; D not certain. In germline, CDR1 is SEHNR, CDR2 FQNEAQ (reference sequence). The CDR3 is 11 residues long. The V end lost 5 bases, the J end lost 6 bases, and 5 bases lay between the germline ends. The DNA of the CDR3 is TGTGCCAGCAGCCCAATCAATGAGCAGTTCTTC. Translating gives CASSPINEQFF.

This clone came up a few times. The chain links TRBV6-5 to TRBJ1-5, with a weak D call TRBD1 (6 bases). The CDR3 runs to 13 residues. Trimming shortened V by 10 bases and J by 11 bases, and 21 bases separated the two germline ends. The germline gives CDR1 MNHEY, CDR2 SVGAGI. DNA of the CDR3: TGTGCCACCACCGCAGAGGGTAGGGGGTCCCAGCATTTT. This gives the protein CATTAEGRGSQHF.

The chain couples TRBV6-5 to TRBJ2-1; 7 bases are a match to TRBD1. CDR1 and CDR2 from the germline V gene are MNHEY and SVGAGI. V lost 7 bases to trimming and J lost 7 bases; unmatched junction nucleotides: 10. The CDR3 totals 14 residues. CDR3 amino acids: CASTAETGINEQFF. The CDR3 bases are TGTGCCAGCACCGCAGAGACAGGGATAAATGAGCAGTTCTTC.

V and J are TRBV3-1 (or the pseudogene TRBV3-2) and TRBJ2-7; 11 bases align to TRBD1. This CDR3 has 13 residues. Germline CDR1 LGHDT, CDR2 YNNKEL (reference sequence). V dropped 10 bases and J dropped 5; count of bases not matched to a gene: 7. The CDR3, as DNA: TGTGCCATCGGGACAGGGGGTTTGGACGAGCAGTACTTC. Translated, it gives CAIGTGGLDEQYF.